The present entry profiles one T cell receptor (beta chain) with its context. The CDR3 is 16 residues long. Germline assignment: CDR1 MGHRA and CDR2 YSYEKL. Trimming removed 2 bases at V and 2 bases at J, with 15 bases between. Naive CD8 cells were CD45RO-negative, positively selected for CCR7, excluding terminally differentiated effector memory CD45RA+ cells. None of the donors, who were healthy HIV-negative adults, had recently had acute infections or vaccinations. This entry is derived from a study of shared clonotypes between healthy human individuals. Study details: Plates per donor: three CD4 naive, three CD4 memory, two CD8 naive, one CD8 memory.

Method: immunoSEQ multiplex PCR; TCRdb's copy keeps in-frame clones and lacks some. In the table there are about 2 million clones, approximately 94% of which are singletons. The rearrangement joins TRBV4-1 to TRBJ1-2; tentatively, D is TRBD1 (5 bases). The sample taken for sequencing was naive CD8+ T cells sorted from blood. The sequence was collected from a young man in good health. CDR3 sequence: CASSQNIRQFNYGYTF. Written as DNA, the CDR3 is TGCGCCAGCAGCCAAAACATAAGACAGTTCAACTATGGCTACACCTTC.